What follows are 29 T cell receptor beta chains derived from one specimen sequenced in a study of T cells expressing NK-cell markers. No DNA is given; TCRdb re-called the 5' RACE reads and lists each CDR3 protein once. This repertoire comprises some 600,000 distinct CDR3 sequences; its ten largest clones make up about 3.6%. The specimen sequenced was blood T cells: a sorted CD56 or NKG2C T cell subset, CD4+ or CD8+ T cells, or bulk PBMC T cells (not recorded which). The receptors derive from a man between 18 and 35 years old in good health.

V usage is TRBV12-3 or TRBV12-4 and J usage is TRBJ2-1. The CDR3 length is 13 residues. The CDR3 loop reads CASSLGGASGQFF.

V usage is TRBV9 and J usage is TRBJ2-3. The CDR3 is 15 amino acids. Germline CDR1 SGDLS, CDR2 YYNGEE. The CDR3 protein is CASSVHDTSTDTQYF.

The chain joins TRBV5-5 to TRBJ2-5; the D call of TRBD2 rests on TCRdb alone, since no DNA is present to check it. The CDR3 extends over 15 amino acids. The germline V gene has CDR1 SGHKS and CDR2 YYEKEE (reference sequence). CDR3 residues: CASSLVSGSQETQYF.

The V and J genes are TRBV5-1 and TRBJ2-3. The germline V gene has CDR1 SGHRS and CDR2 YFSETQ. CDR3 length: 17 amino acids. This CDR3 is CASSLAGRLRPTDTQYF.

The rearrangement joins TRBV7-2 to TRBJ1-1; there is no DNA to check the TCRdb D call of TRBD1. This CDR3 comprises 14 residues. The germline V gene has CDR1 SGHTA and CDR2 FQGNSA. The CDR3 here is CASSVRGPGTEAFF.

The chain has TRBV6-2 or TRBV6-3 and TRBJ2-5; TCRdb selects TRBD2, and the lack of DNA leaves this call unchecked. There are 15 residues in the CDR3. Germline lookup yields CDR1 MNHEY and CDR2 SVGEGT. The CDR3 spells CASRRTSGLQETQYF.

The chain has TRBV7-2 and TRBJ1-1; the TRBD1 assignment by TCRdb is unverifiable without DNA. CDR3 length: 16 amino acids. CDR1 SGHTA and CDR2 FQGNSA come from the germline V gene. The CDR3 is CASSLARTGQSTEAFF. The full variable domain, in which reference TRBV7-2 and TRBJ1-1 provide the parts outside the CDR3, is GAGVSQSPSNKVTEKGKDVELRCDPISGHTALYWYRQSLGQGLEFLIYFQGNSAPDKSGLPSDRFSAERTGGSVSTLTIQRTQQEDSAVYLCASSLARTGQSTEAFFGQGTRLTVV.

The chain combines TRBV4-3 with TRBJ2-3; TCRdb returns TRBD2, unconfirmable since there is no DNA. The germline V gene encodes CDR1 LGHNA and CDR2 YSLEER. The CDR3 covers 19 residues. CDR3: CASSLRPRGTRITTDTQYF.

This sequence joins TRBV3-1 and TRBJ2-1; TCRdb's assignment of TRBD2 cannot be checked, as there is no DNA. Germline values: CDR1 LGHDT, CDR2 YNNKEL (reference sequence). CDR3 size: 13 residues. The CDR3 region is CASSQGAAGGGFF.

This chain connects TRBV12-3 or TRBV12-4 to TRBJ2-1; TCRdb selects TRBD2, and the lack of DNA leaves this call unchecked. The CDR3 covers 15 residues. The CDR3 protein is CASSFGLESVNEQFF.

The chain links TRBV7-9 to TRBJ2-5; TCRdb's assignment of TRBD1 cannot be checked, as there is no DNA. CDR1 and CDR2 (germline): SEHNR, FQNEAQ (reference sequence). The CDR3 loop spans 16 amino acids. The CDR3 protein is CASSPRTGNLKETQYF. Variable domain in full (rest from reference TRBV7-9 and TRBJ2-5): DTGVSQNPRHKITKRGQNVTFRCDPISEHNRLYWYRQTLGQGPEFLTYFQNEAQLEKSRLLSDRFSAERPKGSFSTLEIQRTEQGDSAMYLCASSPRTGNLKETQYFGPGTRLLVL.

The chain recombines TRBV6-5 with TRBJ1-1. Germline-derived CDR1 and CDR2 are MNHEY and SVGAGI. The length of the CDR3 is 14 residues. The CDR3 loop reads CASSYIPINTEAFF.

V is TRBV5-1 and J is TRBJ2-1. CDR3 length equals 13 residues. Germline lookup yields CDR1 SGHRS and CDR2 YFSETQ. The CDR3 protein is CASSSSSYNEQFF.

The CDR3 loop is CSALENRDPNEKLFF. This sequence joins TRBV20-1 and TRBJ1-4; checking the TCRdb D call of TRBD1 is not possible without DNA. The germline gives CDR1 DFQATT, CDR2 SNEGSKA (reference sequence). This CDR3 is 15 amino acids long.

The chain recombines TRBV10-3 with TRBJ2-3; TCRdb outputs TRBD1, but without DNA this stays unchecked. The CDR3 contains 17 residues. Germline CDR1 is ENHRY and CDR2 is SYGVKD. CDR3 amino acids: CAISEYSGNRGEDTQYF.

V and J are TRBV6-4 and TRBJ2-1; TCRdb calls TRBD2, which cannot be checked without DNA. This CDR3 is built from 11 residues. CDR1 and CDR2 (germline): MRHNA, SNTAGT. The CDR3 sequence is CASSEGRGQFF.

The chain couples TRBV9 to TRBJ2-3; TCRdb outputs TRBD2, but without DNA this stays unchecked. The CDR3 totals 16 residues. Germline assignment: CDR1 SGDLS and CDR2 YYNGEE. Here the CDR3 reads CASSVGSRALTDTQYF.

The CDR3 is CASSLRAGAADTQYF. The chain has TRBV3-1 and TRBJ2-3; the TCRdb D gene call, TRBD2, has no DNA to confirm it. The CDR3 is made up of 15 amino acids. Germline V gene lookup returns CDR1 LGHDT and CDR2 YNNKEL (reference sequence).

The CDR3 protein is CASSLDWNNEQFF. This rearrangement joins TRBV12-3 or TRBV12-4 to TRBJ2-1. The CDR3 spans 13 residues.

The rearrangement uses TRBV24-1 and TRBJ2-5; TCRdb designates TRBD1, a call that cannot be tested without DNA. The CDR3 spans 14 residues. Looked up from germline, CDR1 is KGHDR and CDR2 is SFDVKD. The chain's CDR3 is CATSDLGPGETQYF.

The chain is built from TRBV5-5 and TRBJ2-1; the TCRdb call, TRBD1, lacks DNA for checking. This CDR3 is 13 amino acids long. Germline values: CDR1 SGHKS, CDR2 YYEKEE (reference sequence). The CDR3 is CASSQRRDDEQFF.

This chain uses TRBV20-1 with TRBJ2-3; TCRdb lists TRBD2, though no DNA is available to test this call. Germline V CDR1 and CDR2: DFQATT, SNEGSKA (reference sequence). The CDR3 runs to 13 residues. Here the CDR3 reads CSADSGTRDTQYF.

The genes are TRBV2 and TRBJ1-1; TCRdb's D gene call, TRBD1, goes unchecked for lack of DNA. CDR3 length: 13 residues. Germline CDR1 and CDR2: SNHLY and FYNNEI. This CDR3 is CASSVPGGFEAFF.

This rearrangement joins TRBV7-6 to TRBJ2-3; TCRdb's D gene call, TRBD2, goes unchecked for lack of DNA. The CDR3 is 17 amino acids. Germline-derived CDR1 and CDR2 are SGHVS and FNYEAQ. The CDR3 protein is CASSLVVAGGFSDTQYF.

The J gene is TRBJ2-3, the V gene TRBV18; TCRdb reports TRBD1, a call that lacks DNA to check it against. The CDR3 is made up of 15 amino acids. The germline V gene has CDR1 KGHSH and CDR2 LQKENI. The CDR3 region is CASSPFGTGVYTQYF.

The CDR3 sequence: CASSLLKAGNTIYF. This chain joins TRBV7-9 and TRBJ1-3. CDR1 SEHNR and CDR2 FQNEAQ come from the germline V gene (reference sequence). This CDR3 has 14 amino acids.

The chain combines TRBV20-1 with TRBJ2-3; the D call of TRBD2 rests on TCRdb alone, since no DNA is present to check it. The CDR3 spans 16 residues. CDR1 DFQATT and CDR2 SNEGSKA come from the germline V gene (reference sequence). The CDR3 loop is CSANTGTISTTDTQYF.

The chain recombines TRBV11-2 with TRBJ2-7; the TCRdb call, TRBD1, lacks DNA for checking. Germline CDR1 is SGHAT and CDR2 is FQNNGV. The CDR3 runs to 14 residues. The chain's CDR3 is CASRDRGGSYEQYF.

The chain is built from TRBV5-1 and TRBJ2-3. Germline CDR1 and CDR2: SGHRS and YFSETQ. This CDR3 is 13 amino acids long. CDR3 in amino acids: CASSLRQRDTQYF. Based on the CDR3 plus reference TRBV5-1 and TRBJ2-3, the full variable domain is KAGVTQTPRYLIKTRGQQVTLSCSPISGHRSVSWYQQTPGQGLQFLFEYFSETQRNKGNFPGRFSGRQFSNSRSEMNVSTLELGDSALYLCASSLRQRDTQYFGPGTRLTVL.